The present TCR beta chain was sequenced within a study of T cell responses to AZD1222 COVID-19 vaccine. TCRdb's copy holds only in-frame clones and misses some; the assay was immunoSEQ multiplex PCR. The sample yields about 110,000 clones, roughly 90% seen once. Germline CDR1 reads LNHDA; CDR2 reads SQIVND (reference sequence). This CDR3 has 17 amino acids. V shed 5 bases and J 6 bases; nucleotides not matched to a gene: 14. Sample: peripheral blood, taken 28 days after the second AZD1222 dose. The receptor was isolated from an adult who received the AZD1222 COVID-19 vaccine. The V gene is TRBV19, the J gene TRBJ2-2, with 8 bases aligning to TRBD1. For the CDR3, the DNA is TGTGCCAGTAGTTCCTCGTTTGGACAGGGATTATCCGGGGAGCTGTTTTTT. It yields the protein CASSSSFGQGLSGELFF. Using reference TRBV19 and TRBJ2-2 for the parts outside the CDR3, the full variable domain is DGGITQSPKYLFRKEGQNVTLSCEQNLNHDAMYWYRQDPGQGLRLIYYSQIVNDFQKGDIAEGYSVSREKKESFPLTVTSAQKNPTAFYLCASSSSFGQGLSGELFFGEGSRLTVL.